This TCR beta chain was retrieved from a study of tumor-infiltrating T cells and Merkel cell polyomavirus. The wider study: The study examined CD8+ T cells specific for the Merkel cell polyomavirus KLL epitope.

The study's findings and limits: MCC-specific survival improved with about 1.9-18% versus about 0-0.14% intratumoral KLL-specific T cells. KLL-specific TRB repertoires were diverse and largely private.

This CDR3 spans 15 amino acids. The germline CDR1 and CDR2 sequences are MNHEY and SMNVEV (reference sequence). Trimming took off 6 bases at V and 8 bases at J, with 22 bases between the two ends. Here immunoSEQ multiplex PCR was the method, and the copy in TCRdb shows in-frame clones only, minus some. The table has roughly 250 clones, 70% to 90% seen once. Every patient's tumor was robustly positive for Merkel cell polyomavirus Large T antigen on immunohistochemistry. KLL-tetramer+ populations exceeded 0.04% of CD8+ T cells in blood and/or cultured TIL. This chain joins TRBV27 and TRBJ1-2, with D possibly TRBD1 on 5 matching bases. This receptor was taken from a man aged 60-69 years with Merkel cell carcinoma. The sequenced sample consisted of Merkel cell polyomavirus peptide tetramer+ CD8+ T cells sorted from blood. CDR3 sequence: CASRPGGEGRQGYTF. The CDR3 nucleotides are TGTGCCAGCAGACCCGGGGGGGAAGGCCGACAAGGCTACACCTTC.